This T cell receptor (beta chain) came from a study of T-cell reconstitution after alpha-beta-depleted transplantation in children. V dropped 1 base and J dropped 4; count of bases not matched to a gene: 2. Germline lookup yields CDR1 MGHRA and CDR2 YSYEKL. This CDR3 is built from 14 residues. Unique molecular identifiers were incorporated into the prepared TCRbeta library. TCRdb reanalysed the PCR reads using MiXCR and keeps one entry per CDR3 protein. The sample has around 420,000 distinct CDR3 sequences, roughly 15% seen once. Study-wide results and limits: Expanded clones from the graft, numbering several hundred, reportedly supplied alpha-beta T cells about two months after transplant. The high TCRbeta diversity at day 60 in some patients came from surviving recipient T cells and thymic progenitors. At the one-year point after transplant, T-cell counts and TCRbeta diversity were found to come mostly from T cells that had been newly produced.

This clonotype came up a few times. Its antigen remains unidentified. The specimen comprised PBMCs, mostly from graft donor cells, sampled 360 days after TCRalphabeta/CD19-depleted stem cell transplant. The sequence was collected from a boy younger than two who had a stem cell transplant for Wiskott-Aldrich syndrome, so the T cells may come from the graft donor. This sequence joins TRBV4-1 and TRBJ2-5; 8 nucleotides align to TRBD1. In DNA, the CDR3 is TGCGCCAGCAGCCAAGTTACAGGGGGAGAGACCCAGTACTTC. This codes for CASSQVTGGETQYF.